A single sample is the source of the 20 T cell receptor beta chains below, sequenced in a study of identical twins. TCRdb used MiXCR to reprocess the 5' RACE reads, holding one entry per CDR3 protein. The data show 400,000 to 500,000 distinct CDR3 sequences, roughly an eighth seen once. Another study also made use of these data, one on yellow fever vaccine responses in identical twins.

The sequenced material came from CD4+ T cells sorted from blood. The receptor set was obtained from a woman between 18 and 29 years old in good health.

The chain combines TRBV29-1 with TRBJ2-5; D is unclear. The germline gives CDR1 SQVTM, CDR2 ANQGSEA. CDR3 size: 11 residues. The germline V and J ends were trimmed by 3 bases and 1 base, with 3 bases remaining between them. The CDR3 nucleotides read TGCAGCGTTGAGGGCCAAGAGACCCAGTACTTC. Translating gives CSVEGQETQYF.

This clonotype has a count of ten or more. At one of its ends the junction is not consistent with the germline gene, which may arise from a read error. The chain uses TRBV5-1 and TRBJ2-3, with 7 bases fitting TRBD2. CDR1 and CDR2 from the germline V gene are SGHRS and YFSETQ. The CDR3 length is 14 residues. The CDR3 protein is CASSSGGSTDTQYF. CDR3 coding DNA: TGTGCCAGCAGCTCCGGGGGGTCTACAGATACGCAGTATTTT.

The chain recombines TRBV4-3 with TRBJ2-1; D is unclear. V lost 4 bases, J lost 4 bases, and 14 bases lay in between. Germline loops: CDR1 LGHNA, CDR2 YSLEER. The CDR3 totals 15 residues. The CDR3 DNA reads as TGCGCCAGCAGCCCAAGCCCGCAGGCTTACAATGAGCAGTTCTTC. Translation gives CASSPSPQAYNEQFF.

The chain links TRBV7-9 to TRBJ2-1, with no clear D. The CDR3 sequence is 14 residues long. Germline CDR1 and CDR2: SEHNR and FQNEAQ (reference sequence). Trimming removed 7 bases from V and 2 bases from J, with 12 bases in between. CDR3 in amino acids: CASTPRETYNEQFF. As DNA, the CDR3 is TGTGCCAGCACCCCAAGGGAAACCTACAATGAGCAGTTCTTC.

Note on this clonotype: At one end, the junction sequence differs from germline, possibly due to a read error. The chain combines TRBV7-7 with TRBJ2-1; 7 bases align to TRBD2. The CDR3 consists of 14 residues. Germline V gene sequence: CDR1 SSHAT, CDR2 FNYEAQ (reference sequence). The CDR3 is CASSLAGRVDEQFF. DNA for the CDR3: TGTGCTAGCAGCTTAGCTGGGAGGGTTGATGAGCAGTTCTTC.

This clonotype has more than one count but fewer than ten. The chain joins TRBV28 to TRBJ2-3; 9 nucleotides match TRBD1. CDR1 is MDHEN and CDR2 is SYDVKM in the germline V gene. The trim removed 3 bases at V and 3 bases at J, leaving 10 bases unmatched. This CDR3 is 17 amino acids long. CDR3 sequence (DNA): TGTGCCAGCAGTTTGGGACCCGGGACAGGGCCGACAGATACGCAGTATTTT. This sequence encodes CASSLGPGTGPTDTQYF.

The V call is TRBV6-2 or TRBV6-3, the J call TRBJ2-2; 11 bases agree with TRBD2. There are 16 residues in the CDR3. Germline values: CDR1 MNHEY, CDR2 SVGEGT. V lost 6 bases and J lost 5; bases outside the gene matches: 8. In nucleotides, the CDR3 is TGTGCCAGCAGACCTTATAGCGGGAGGGTGACCGGGGAGCTGTTTTTT. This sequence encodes CASRPYSGRVTGELFF.

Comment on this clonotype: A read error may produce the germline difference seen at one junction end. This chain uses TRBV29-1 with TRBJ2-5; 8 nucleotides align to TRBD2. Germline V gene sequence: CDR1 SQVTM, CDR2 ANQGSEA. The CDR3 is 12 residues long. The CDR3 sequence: CSVGSGGETQYF. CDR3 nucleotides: TGCAGTGTTGGAAGCGGGGGAGAGACCCAGTACTTC.

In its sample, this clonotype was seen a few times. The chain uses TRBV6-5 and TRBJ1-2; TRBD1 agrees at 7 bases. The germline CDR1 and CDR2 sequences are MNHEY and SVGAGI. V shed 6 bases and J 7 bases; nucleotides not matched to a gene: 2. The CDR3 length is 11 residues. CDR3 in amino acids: CASRAGGGYTF. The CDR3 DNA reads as TGTGCCAGCAGAGCAGGGGGTGGCTACACCTTC.

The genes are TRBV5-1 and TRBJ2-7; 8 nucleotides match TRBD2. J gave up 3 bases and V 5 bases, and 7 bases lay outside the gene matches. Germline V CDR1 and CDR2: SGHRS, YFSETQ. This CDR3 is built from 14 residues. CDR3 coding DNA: TGCGCCAGCAGGCTCGTCGGGGGGGTCTACGAGCAGTACTTC. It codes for CASRLVGGVYEQYF.

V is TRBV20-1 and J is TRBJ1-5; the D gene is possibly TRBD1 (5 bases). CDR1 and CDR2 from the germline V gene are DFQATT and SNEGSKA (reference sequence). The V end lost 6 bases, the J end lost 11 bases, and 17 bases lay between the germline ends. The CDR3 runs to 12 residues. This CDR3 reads CSAGTGNLAQHF. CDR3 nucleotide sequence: TGCAGTGCCGGGACGGGCAATTTGGCCCAGCATTTT.

The CDR3 DNA sequence: TGTGCCAGTACCCTCCGCTACATGAACACTGAAGCTTTCTTT. Protein product: CASTLRYMNTEAFF. This chain joins TRBV19 and TRBJ1-1; D is unresolved. V lost 7 bases and J 0 bases, leaving 12 bases between the germline ends. Germline CDR1 is LNHDA and CDR2 is SQIVND (reference sequence). The CDR3 covers 14 residues.

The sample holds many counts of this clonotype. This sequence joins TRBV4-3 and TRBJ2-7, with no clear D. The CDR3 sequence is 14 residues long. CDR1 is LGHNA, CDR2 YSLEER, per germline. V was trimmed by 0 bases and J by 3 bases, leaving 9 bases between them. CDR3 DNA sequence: TGCGCCAGCAGCCAAGACACGGAGAACTACGAGCAGTACTTC. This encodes CASSQDTENYEQYF.

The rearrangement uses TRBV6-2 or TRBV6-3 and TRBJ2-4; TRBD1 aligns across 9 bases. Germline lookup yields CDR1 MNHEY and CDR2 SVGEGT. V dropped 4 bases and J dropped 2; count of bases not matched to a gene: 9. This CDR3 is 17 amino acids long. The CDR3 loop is CASSSADRGLSKNIQYF. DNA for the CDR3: TGTGCCAGCAGTTCCGCGGACAGGGGACTATCCAAAAACATTCAGTACTTC.

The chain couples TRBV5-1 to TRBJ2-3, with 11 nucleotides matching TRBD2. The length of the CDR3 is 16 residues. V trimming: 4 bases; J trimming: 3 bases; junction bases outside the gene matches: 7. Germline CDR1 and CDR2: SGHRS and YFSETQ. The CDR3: CASSDPSGGRTDTQYF. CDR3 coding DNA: TGCGCCAGCAGCGACCCTAGCGGGGGGCGAACAGATACGCAGTATTTT. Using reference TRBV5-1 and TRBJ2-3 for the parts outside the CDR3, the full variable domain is KAGVTQTPRYLIKTRGQQVTLSCSPISGHRSVSWYQQTPGQGLQFLFEYFSETQRNKGNFPGRFSGRQFSNSRSEMNVSTLELGDSALYLCASSDPSGGRTDTQYFGPGTRLTVL.

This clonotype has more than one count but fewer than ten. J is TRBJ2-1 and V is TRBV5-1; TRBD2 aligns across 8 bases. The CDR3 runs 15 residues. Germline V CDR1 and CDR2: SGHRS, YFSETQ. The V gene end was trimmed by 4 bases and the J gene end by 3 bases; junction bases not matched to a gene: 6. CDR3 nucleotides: TGCGCCAGCAGCATTAGCGGGGACGGCTACAATGAGCAGTTCTTC. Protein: CASSISGDGYNEQFF.

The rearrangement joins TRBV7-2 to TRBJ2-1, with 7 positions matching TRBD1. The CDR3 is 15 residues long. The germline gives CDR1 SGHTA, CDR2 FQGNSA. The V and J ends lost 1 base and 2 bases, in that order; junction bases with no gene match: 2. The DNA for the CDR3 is TGTGCCAGCAGCTTAGACAGGGGTACCTACAATGAGCAGTTCTTC. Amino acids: CASSLDRGTYNEQFF.

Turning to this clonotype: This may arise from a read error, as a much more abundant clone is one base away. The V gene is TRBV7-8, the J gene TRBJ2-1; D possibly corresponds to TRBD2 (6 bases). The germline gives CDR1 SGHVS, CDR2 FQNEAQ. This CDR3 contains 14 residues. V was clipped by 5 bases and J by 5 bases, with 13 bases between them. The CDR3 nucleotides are TGTGCCAGCAGCCCAACTGGCGGGGACAATGAGCAGTTCTTC. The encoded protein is CASSPTGGDNEQFF.

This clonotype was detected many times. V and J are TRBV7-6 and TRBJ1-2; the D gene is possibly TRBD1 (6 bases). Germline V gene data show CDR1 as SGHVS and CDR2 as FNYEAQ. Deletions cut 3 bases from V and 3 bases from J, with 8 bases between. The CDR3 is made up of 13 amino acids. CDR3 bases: TGTGCCAGCAGCTTGGACAGATACTATGGCTACACCTTC. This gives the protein CASSLDRYYGYTF.

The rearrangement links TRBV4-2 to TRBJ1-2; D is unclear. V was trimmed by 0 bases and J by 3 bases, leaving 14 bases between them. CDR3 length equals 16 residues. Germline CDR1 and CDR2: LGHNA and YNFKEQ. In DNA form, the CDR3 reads TGTGCCAGCAGCCAAGATCCGGGAAGGGATGACTATGGCTACACCTTC. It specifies CASSQDPGRDDYGYTF.